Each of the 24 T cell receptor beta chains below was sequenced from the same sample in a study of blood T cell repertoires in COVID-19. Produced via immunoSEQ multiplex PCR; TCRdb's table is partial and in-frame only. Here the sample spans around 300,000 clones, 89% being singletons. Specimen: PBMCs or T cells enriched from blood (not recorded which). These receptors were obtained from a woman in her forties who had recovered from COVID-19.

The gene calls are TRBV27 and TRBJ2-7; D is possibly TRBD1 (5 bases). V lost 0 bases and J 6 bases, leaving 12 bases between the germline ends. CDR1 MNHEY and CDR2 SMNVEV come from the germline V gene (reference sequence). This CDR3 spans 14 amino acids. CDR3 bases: TGTGCCAGCAGTTTATCGGGCAGGGTGGGCGAGCAGTACTTC. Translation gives CASSLSGRVGEQYF.

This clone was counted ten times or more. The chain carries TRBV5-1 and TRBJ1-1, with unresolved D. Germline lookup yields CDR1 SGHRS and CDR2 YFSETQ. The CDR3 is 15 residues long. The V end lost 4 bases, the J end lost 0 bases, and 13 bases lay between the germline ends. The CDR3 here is CASSPDGDLNTEAFF. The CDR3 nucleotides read TGCGCCAGCAGCCCCGACGGAGACTTGAACACTGAAGCTTTCTTT.

CDR3 region: CASSLLDRGGYTF. CDR3 nucleotide sequence: TGCGCCAGCAGCTTGTTAGACAGAGGTGGCTACACCTTC. The chain has TRBV5-1 and TRBJ1-2; tentative D call: TRBD1 (5 bases). V lost 1 base to trimming and J lost 7 bases, with 11 bases between them. The CDR3 is 13 residues long. The V gene's germline CDR1 is SGHRS and CDR2 YFSETQ.

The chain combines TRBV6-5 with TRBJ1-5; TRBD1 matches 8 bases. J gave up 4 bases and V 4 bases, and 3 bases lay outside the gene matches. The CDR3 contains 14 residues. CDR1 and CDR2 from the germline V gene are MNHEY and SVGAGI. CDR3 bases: TGTGCCAGCAGTTCAGACAGGGGAAATCAGCCCCAGCATTTT. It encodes CASSSDRGNQPQHF.

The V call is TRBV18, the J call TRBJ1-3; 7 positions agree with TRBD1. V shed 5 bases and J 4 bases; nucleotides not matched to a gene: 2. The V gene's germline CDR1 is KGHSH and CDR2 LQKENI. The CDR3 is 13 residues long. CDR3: CASSRDSGNTIYF. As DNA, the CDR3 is TGTGCCAGCTCAAGGGACAGCGGAAACACCATATATTTT.

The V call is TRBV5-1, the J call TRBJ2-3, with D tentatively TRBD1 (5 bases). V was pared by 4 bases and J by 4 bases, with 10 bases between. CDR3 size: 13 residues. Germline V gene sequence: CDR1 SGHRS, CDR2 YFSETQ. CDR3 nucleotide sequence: TGCGCCAGCAGCCCTGTCAGGGCAGATACGCAGTATTTT. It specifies CASSPVRADTQYF.

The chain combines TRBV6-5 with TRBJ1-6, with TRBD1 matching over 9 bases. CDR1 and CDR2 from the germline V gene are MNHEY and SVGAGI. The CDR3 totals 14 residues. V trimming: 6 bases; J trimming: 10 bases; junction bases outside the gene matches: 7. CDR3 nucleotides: TGTGCCAGCAGATCAGGACAGGGGCGCTCACCCCTCCACTTT. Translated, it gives CASRSGQGRSPLHF.

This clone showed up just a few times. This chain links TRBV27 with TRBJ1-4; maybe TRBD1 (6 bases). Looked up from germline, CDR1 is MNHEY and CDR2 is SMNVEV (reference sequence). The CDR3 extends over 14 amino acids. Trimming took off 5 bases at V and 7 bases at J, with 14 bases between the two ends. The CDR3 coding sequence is TGTGCCAGCAGTCTCCAGGGGAGAGGTGAAAAACTGTTTTTT. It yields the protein CASSLQGRGEKLFF. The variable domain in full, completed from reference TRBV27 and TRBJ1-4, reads EAQVTQNPRYLITVTGKKLTVTCSQNMNHEYMSWYRQDPGLGLRQIYYSMNVEVTDKGDVPEGYKVSRKEKRNFPLILESPSPNQTSLYFCASSLQGRGEKLFFGSGTQLSVL.

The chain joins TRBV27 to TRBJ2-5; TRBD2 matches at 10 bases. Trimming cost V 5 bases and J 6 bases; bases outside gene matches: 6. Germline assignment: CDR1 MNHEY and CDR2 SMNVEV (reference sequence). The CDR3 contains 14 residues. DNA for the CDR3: TGTGCCAGCAGTAAGAGCGGGGGGGCGAAGACCCAGTACTTC. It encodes CASSKSGGAKTQYF.

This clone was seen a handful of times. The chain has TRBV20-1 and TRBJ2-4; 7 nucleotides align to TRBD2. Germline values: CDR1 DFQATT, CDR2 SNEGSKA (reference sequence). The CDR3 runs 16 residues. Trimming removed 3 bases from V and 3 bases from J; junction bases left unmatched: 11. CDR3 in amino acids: CSASEMGGSRKNIQYF. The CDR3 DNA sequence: TGCAGTGCTAGTGAAATGGGGGGGTCCCGCAAAAACATTCAGTACTTC.

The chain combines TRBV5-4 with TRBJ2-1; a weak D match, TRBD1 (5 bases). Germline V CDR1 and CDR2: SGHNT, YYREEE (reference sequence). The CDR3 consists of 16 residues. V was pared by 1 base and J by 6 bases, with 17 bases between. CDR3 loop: CASSLFLQADRNEQFF. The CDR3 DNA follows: TGTGCCAGCAGCTTGTTTTTACAGGCGGATCGCAATGAGCAGTTCTTC.

CDR3 residues: CASSQEGPGIPSYNEQFF. In DNA form, the CDR3 reads TGCGCCAGCAGCCAAGAGGGGCCAGGAATACCCTCCTACAATGAGCAGTTCTTC. The genes are TRBV4-3 and TRBJ2-1; possible D gene TRBD1, 5 bases. The CDR3 spans 18 residues. Germline CDR1 and CDR2: LGHNA and YSLEER. V lost 0 bases and J 0 bases, leaving 15 bases between the germline ends.

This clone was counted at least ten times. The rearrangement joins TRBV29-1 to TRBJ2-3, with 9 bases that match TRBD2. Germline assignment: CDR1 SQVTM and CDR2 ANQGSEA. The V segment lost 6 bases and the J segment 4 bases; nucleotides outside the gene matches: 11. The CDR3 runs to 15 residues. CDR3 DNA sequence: TGCAGCGTCGCCATGGGGCGGGGGGGCGCAGATACGCAGTATTTT. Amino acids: CSVAMGRGGADTQYF.

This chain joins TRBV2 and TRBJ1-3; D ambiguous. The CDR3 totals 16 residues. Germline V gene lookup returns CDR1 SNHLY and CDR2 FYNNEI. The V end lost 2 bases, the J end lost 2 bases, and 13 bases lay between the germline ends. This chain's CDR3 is CASSETGSTTGNTIYF. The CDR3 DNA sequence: TGTGCCAGCAGTGAAACCGGGAGCACGACTGGAAACACCATATATTTT.

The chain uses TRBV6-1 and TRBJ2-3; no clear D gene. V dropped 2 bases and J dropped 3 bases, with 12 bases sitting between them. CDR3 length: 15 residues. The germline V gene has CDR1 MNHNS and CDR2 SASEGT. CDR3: CASSEQDFRTDTQYF. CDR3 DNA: TGTGCCAGCAGTGAACAGGATTTTAGGACAGATACGCAGTATTTT.

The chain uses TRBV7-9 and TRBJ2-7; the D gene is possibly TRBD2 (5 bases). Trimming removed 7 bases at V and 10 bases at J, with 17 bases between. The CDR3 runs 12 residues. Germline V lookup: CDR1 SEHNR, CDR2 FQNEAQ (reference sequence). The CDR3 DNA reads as TGTGCCAGCACCCGTCCCGGGGTTGCCCAGTACTTC. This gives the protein CASTRPGVAQYF.

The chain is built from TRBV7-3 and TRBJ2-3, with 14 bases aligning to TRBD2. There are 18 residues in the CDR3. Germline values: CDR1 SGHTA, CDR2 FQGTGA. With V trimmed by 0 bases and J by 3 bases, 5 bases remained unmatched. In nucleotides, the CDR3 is TGTGCCAGCAGCTTAACGCCGGGACTAGCGGGAGAGACAGATACGCAGTATTTT. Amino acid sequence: CASSLTPGLAGETDTQYF.

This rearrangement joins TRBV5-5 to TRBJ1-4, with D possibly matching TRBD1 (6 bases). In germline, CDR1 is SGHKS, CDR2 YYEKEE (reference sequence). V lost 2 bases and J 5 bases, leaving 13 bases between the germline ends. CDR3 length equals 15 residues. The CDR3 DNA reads TGTGCCAGCAGCTTCCCCGGGACAAGGAATGAAAAACTGTTTTTT. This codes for CASSFPGTRNEKLFF.

CDR3 loop: CASSSGREGKNIQYF. CDR3 in DNA: TGTGCCAGCTCATCGGGGAGGGAAGGCAAAAACATTCAGTACTTC. The gene calls are TRBV18 and TRBJ2-4; TRBD2 agrees at 7 bases. The CDR3 is made up of 15 amino acids. Germline values: CDR1 KGHSH, CDR2 LQKENI. The junction had 7 bases not matched to a gene; V was cut back by 5 bases and J by 3 bases. Using reference TRBV18 and TRBJ2-4 for the parts outside the CDR3, the full variable domain is NAGVMQNPRHLVRRRGQEARLRCSPMKGHSHVYWYRQLPEEGLKFMVYLQKENIIDESGMPKERFSAEFPKEGPSILRIQQVVRGDSAAYFCASSSGREGKNIQYFGAGTRLSVL.

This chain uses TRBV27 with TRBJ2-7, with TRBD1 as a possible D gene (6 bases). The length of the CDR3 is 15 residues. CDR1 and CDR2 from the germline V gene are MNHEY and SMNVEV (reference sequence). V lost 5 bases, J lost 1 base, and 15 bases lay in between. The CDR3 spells CASSPRQDGSYEQYF. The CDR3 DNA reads TGTGCCAGCAGTCCACGACAGGACGGATCCTACGAGCAGTACTTC.

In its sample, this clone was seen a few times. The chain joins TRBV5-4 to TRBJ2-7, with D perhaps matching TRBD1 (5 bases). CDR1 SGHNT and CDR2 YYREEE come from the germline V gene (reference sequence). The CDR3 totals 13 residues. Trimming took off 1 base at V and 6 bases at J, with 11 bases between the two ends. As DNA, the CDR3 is TGTGCCAGCAGCTTGAACAGGCAGACCGAGCAGTACTTC. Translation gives CASSLNRQTEQYF. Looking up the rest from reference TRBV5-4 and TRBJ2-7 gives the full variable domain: ETGVTQSPTHLIKTRGQQVTLRCSSQSGHNTVSWYQQALGQGPQFIFQYYREEENGRGNFPPRFSGLQFPNYSSELNVNALELDDSALYLCASSLNRQTEQYFGPGTRLTVT.

The CDR3 reads CASSLRGRFKGYTF. As DNA, the CDR3 is TGTGCCAGCAGCTTAAGGGGGCGCTTTAAGGGCTACACCTTC. V is TRBV7-2 and J is TRBJ1-2; 7 bases are a match to TRBD1. Trimming cost V 2 bases and J 8 bases; bases outside gene matches: 8. CDR3 size: 14 residues. CDR1 is SGHTA, CDR2 FQGNSA, per germline. The complete variable domain, with remaining parts taken from reference TRBV7-2 and TRBJ1-2, reads GAGVSQSPSNKVTEKGKDVELRCDPISGHTALYWYRQSLGQGLEFLIYFQGNSAPDKSGLPSDRFSAERTGGSVSTLTIQRTQQEDSAVYLCASSLRGRFKGYTFGSGTRLTVV.

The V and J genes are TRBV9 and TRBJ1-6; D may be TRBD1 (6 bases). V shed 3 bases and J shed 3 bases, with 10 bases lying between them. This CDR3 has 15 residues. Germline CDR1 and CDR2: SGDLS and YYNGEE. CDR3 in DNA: TGTGCCAGCAGCGACGGGACACTCTATAATTCACCCCTCCACTTT. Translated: CASSDGTLYNSPLHF.

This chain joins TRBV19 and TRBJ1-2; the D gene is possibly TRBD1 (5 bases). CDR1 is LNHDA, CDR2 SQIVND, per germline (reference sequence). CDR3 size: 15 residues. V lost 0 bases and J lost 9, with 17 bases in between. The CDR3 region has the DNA TGTGCCAGTAGTATAGATCTCTTACGCGGGGCGCGCTACACCTTC. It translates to CASSIDLLRGARYTF.